This T cell receptor beta chain was documented in a study of blood T cell repertoires in COVID-19 (dated by TCRdb to the early 2020s). Study-wide context: The collaborator samples originated in the United States, Italy and Spain and spanned the acute and convalescent phases of COVID-19. Where available, HLA class I and class II types were obtained from metadata supplied by the sample provider rather than from assay-based typing. Deeply sampled blood TCRbeta repertoires from subjects exposed to, actively infected with, or recovered from COVID-19 were included in the dataset. Samples were obtained from the ongoing ImmuneRACE study (first 160 participants) and from 1,254 subjects provided by 6 global collaborators. A de-identified subject ID, COVID-19 status, age in years and sex were almost always included in the sample metadata. The material from the prospective study consisted of cDNA or gDNA derived from T cells, B-cell-depleted T cells, or PBMCs. The repertoires were released in a freely available public database meant as a resource for research on the immune response to SARS-CoV-2.

The immunoSEQ Assay, a bias-controlled multiplex PCR, was used to amplify TCRbeta CDR3 regions from genomic DNA. The study's processing was this. Within the assay, amplification of reference gene primers was used to estimate how many nucleated cells each sample contained. To quantify the absolute abundance of each unique TCRbeta CDR3 rearrangement, sequence reads were collapsed and filtered. For each sample, productive Simpson clonality was calculated as the square root of Simpson's diversity index across productive rearrangements. TCRdb mirrors the immuneACCESS table, restricted to in-frame sequences. Some clones are absent from its copies; in checked studies, under half trace to an unresolved V gene, and the reason for the others is unknown. For V, J and clone size, that table is used; D and trimming come from the DNA. This sample has 200,000 to 250,000 clones in its table, and approximately 90% of those were observed once. The top ten clones comprise roughly 10% of the sample.

On this clone itself: There is no known antigen for this receptor. The input lacks base qualities; no much larger clone sits a single base away.

Trimmed from V: 6 bases; trimmed from J: 8 bases; junction bases lacking a gene match: 11. Reading from cysteine to phenylalanine, the CDR3 counts 15 amino acids. This entry keeps only the CDR3 DNA: 45 bases, framed from base 1. The germline V gene provides CDR1 MNHEY and CDR2 SVGAGI. At one collaborating source in Seattle, patients were enrolled during active infection and were followed longitudinally through the course of disease. Collaborating institutions collected whole blood in K2EDTA tubes following their own protocols. For TCRbeta analysis, collaborators shipped samples in one of three forms: frozen whole blood, isolated PBMCs, or DNA extracted from either of those sample types. The paper's findings and limits, for the study overall: The quantity of clinical and demographic metadata differed by source and by participant and was supplied without curation.

The chain was built from TRBV6-5 and TRBJ1-2; 11 nucleotides in the junction match TRBD1. The clonotype originates from a woman in her forties or fifties with COVID-19, enrolled during active disease. Sequencing was done on a sample of peripheral blood. The sequenced DNA: TGTGCCAGCAGGACCATGGGGACAGGGGGTGTGGGCTACACCTTC. This gives the protein CASRTMGTGGVGYTF.